This TCR beta chain was recovered during a study of blood T cell repertoires in COVID-19. On the study more broadly: PBMCs, B-cell-depleted T cells, or T cells provided the cDNA or gDNA that made up the material.

Generated by immunoSEQ multiplex PCR, the TCRdb table keeps only in-frame clones and is missing some. The table includes roughly 160,000 clones, around 82% detected once. Trimming cost V 4 bases and J 0 bases, with 13 bases left between them. The CDR3 sequence is 16 residues long. Germline V gives CDR1 SGHVS, CDR2 FQNEAQ. The chain employs TRBV7-8 and TRBJ1-5, with D perhaps matching TRBD1 (6 bases). The clonotype was recovered from a man between 65 and 85 years old with active or convalescent COVID-19. Sequencing input: peripheral blood. This chain's CDR3 is CASSSRTVYSNQPQHF. CDR3 bases: TGTGCCAGCAGCTCCAGGACAGTTTATAGCAATCAGCCCCAGCATTTT.